The 18 T cell receptor beta chains presented below share a single source sample, sequenced in a study of T cells after yellow fever vaccination. TCRdb independently ran MiXCR on the 5' RACE reads; one entry per CDR3 protein. Altogether more than 300,000 distinct CDR3 sequences are present, approximately 4% being singletons, with the ten largest covering 19%. Sequencing used PBMCs, obtained 15 days after the yellow fever booster vaccination. All receptors come from a man aged 18-30 years who received the YFV17D yellow fever vaccine.

This clonotype was seen only a few times. The chain combines TRBV9 with TRBJ2-1; 9 bases map to TRBD2. Germline V gives CDR1 SGDLS, CDR2 YYNGEE. This CDR3 spans 14 amino acids. V gave up 3 bases and J gave up 4 bases; unmatched junction bases: 2. The CDR3 DNA is TGTGCCAGCAGCGCTAGCGGGGTTTACAATGAGCAGTTCTTC. Protein: CASSASGVYNEQFF.

This clonotype was recorded many times. The CDR3 nucleotides read TGCGCCAGCAGGAGACAGGGAGGCACAGATACGCAGTATTTT. Amino acids: CASRRQGGTDTQYF. The V call is TRBV5-1, the J call TRBJ2-3, with TRBD1 identical over 7 bases. Looked up from germline, CDR1 is SGHRS and CDR2 is YFSETQ. Trimming cost V 5 bases and J 1 base; bases outside gene matches: 4. The CDR3 is 14 amino acids.

This clonotype was seen many times. The genes are TRBV20-1 and TRBJ1-2, with D perhaps matching TRBD1 (5 bases). The CDR3 is 11 residues long. CDR1 and CDR2 from the germline V gene are DFQATT and SNEGSKA (reference sequence). The CDR3 coding sequence is TGCAAGGGACCGACCTTTGCTGGCTACACCTTC. This gives the protein CKGPTFAGYTF.

This clonotype was recorded at least ten times. CDR3 protein: CASSYGLQVYEQYV. In DNA, the CDR3 is TGTGCCAGCAGTTATGGTCTCCAGGTGTACGAGCAGTACGTC. J is TRBJ2-7 and V is TRBV6-6; D not certain. The CDR3 consists of 14 residues. CDR1 MNHNY and CDR2 SVGAGI come from the germline V gene (reference sequence). The V gene lost 3 bases and the J gene lost 4 bases, with 13 bases spanning the gap.

At least ten counts were recorded for this clonotype. V and J are TRBV4-3 and TRBJ2-5, with 8 bases identical to TRBD2. The trim removed 0 bases at V and 4 bases at J, leaving 10 bases unmatched. This CDR3 has 17 residues. CDR1 is LGHNA and CDR2 is YSLEER in the germline V gene. This CDR3 is CASSQDPRAGVGETQYF. The CDR3, as DNA: TGCGCCAGCAGCCAAGATCCACGAGCGGGGGTTGGAGAGACCCAGTACTTC.

The sample holds a few counts of this clonotype. The CDR3 loop reads CASSPGTRREQYF. The CDR3 DNA reads TGTGCCAGCAGTCCTGGAACCCGGCGGGAGCAGTACTTC. The gene calls are TRBV7-2 and TRBJ2-7; D is undetermined. V was shortened by 6 bases and J by 7 bases, with 16 bases between the two germline ends. CDR1 is SGHTA and CDR2 is FQGNSA in the germline V gene. The CDR3 length is 13 residues.

The chain couples TRBV21-1 to TRBJ1-4; TRBD1, the D gene given by the table, was not confirmed from the DNA. TRBV21-1 is a documented pseudogene. The CDR3 sequence is 16 residues long. This CDR3 is CASSLERQGAVEKLFF. The CDR3 nucleotides are TGTGCCAGCAGCTTAGAGAGGCAGGGGGCGGTTGAAAAACTGTTTTTT.

This clonotype has more than one count but fewer than ten. The V call is TRBV7-6, the J call TRBJ2-5, with TRBD2 matching 8 bases. The V gene's germline CDR1 is SGHVS and CDR2 FNYEAQ. The CDR3 sequence is 16 residues long. J gave up 2 bases and V 0 bases, and 5 bases lay outside the gene matches. In DNA form, the CDR3 reads TGTGCCAGCAGCTTAGCGGTAGCGGGGCTTCAAGAGACCCAGTACTTC. It specifies CASSLAVAGLQETQYF.

This clonotype occurred a few times. The V call is TRBV5-1, the J call TRBJ2-6; 8 bases line up with TRBD1. Germline V gives CDR1 SGHRS, CDR2 YFSETQ. CDR3 length: 20 residues. The ends lost 2 bases at V and 3 bases at J; junction bases unmatched: 16. Written as DNA, the CDR3 is TGCGCCAGCAGCTTCCCCCACCCCCCCACGACAGGGGATGGGGCCAACGTCCTGACTTTC. It yields the protein CASSFPHPPTTGDGANVLTF.

Many counts were recorded for this clonotype. The genes are TRBV5-1 and TRBJ2-7; no clear D. V was pared by 7 bases and J by 11 bases, with 13 bases between. The CDR3 extends over 10 amino acids. Germline CDR1 and CDR2: SGHRS and YFSETQ. CDR3 nucleotides: TGCGCCAGCTTGCGAGTAGTGGAGTACGTC. It is translated as CASLRVVEYV.

The chain is built from TRBV4-1 and TRBJ1-2; D may be TRBD1 (5 bases). Between the trimmed V and J ends, which lost 0 bases and 8 bases, there was a span of 13 bases. Looked up from germline, CDR1 is MGHRA and CDR2 is YSYEKL. There are 14 residues in the CDR3. The CDR3 sequence: CASSQEGRVRGYTF. The CDR3 DNA reads as TGCGCCAGCAGCCAAGAAGGCAGGGTGAGAGGCTACACCTTC.

This clonotype came up many times. V usage is TRBV4-2 and J usage is TRBJ1-6; no firm D call. Germline CDR1 is LGHNA and CDR2 is YNFKEQ. This CDR3 comprises 13 residues. The ends were cut back, 4 bases at V and 10 bases at J, with 11 bases in the middle. In nucleotides, the CDR3 is TGTGCCAGCAGCCCCGGGCTCGGGTCACCCCTCCACTTT. Translating it yields CASSPGLGSPLHF.

This clonotype was detected ten times or more. An end of the junction differs from the germline gene, which may be a read error. The chain employs TRBV5-1 and TRBJ2-3; D not certain. This CDR3 comprises 14 residues. CDR1 and CDR2 (germline): SGHRS, YFSETQ. The CDR3 sequence: CASSLGGYTDTQYF. CDR3 coding DNA: TGTGCCAGCAGCTTGGGCGGTTACACAGATACGCAGTATTTT. Full variable domain (rest looked up from reference TRBV5-1 and TRBJ2-3): KAGVTQTPRYLIKTRGQQVTLSCSPISGHRSVSWYQQTPGQGLQFLFEYFSETQRNKGNFPGRFSGRQFSNSRSEMNVSTLELGDSALYLCASSLGGYTDTQYFGPGTRLTVL.

The chain couples TRBV27 to TRBJ1-1; 9 positions agree with TRBD1. V was clipped by 5 bases and J by 10 bases; unmatched bases: 11. This CDR3 comprises 14 residues. Germline-derived CDR1 and CDR2 are MNHEY and SMNVEV (reference sequence). The CDR3 loop reads CASSILGQGGRAFF. CDR3 nucleotides: TGTGCCAGCAGTATCCTGGGACAGGGAGGAAGAGCTTTCTTT.

This clonotype came up many times. This chain uses TRBV28 with TRBJ1-6, with D perhaps matching TRBD1 (5 bases). Germline-derived CDR1 and CDR2 are MDHEN and SYDVKM. The CDR3 contains 16 residues. Trimming removed 0 bases at V and 5 bases at J, with 11 bases between. The CDR3 loop is CASSLWRGQNNSPLHF. CDR3 nucleotide sequence: TGTGCCAGCAGTTTATGGAGGGGTCAAAATAATTCACCCCTCCACTTT.

This clonotype was counted at least ten times. The rearrangement joins TRBV7-8 to TRBJ2-3, with TRBD2 matching over 9 bases. CDR1 is SGHVS, CDR2 FQNEAQ, per germline. V lost 8 bases, J lost 5 bases, and 8 bases stayed unmatched. The CDR3 runs 14 residues. In DNA form, the CDR3 reads TGTGCCAGCCGCCAGGATAGCGGGGGAGATACGCAGTATTTT. Translation gives CASRQDSGGDTQYF.

The rearrangement uses TRBV27 and TRBJ1-5; D gene unclear. Per germline, CDR1 MNHEY and CDR2 SMNVEV (reference sequence). The length of the CDR3 is 14 residues. Trimming removed 5 bases at V and 3 bases at J, with 11 bases between. CDR3 coding DNA: TGTGCCAGCAGTCCCCCAGGATTCAATCAGCCCCAGCATTTT. This translates into CASSPPGFNQPQHF.

V is TRBV4-1 and J is TRBJ1-3; D gene ambiguous. The CDR3 has 17 amino acids. CDR1 MGHRA and CDR2 YSYEKL come from the germline V gene. The ends were cut back, 0 bases at V and 0 bases at J, with 12 bases in the middle. The DNA of the CDR3 is TGCGCCAGCAGCCAAGACGAGGAGGAGAGCTCTGGAAACACCATATATTTT. Translated, it gives CASSQDEEESSGNTIYF.